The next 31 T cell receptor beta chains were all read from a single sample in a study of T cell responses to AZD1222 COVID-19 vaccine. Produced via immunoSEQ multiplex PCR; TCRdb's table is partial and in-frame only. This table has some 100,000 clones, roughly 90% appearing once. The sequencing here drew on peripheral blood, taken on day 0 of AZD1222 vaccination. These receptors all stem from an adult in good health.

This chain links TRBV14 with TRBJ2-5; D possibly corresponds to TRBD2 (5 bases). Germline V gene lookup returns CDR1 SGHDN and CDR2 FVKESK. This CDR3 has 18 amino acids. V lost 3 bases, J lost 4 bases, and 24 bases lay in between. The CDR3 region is CASSQGKGYSPEGETQYF. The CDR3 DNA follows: TGTGCCAGCAGCCAGGGCAAGGGCTACTCCCCAGAGGGAGAGACCCAGTACTTC.

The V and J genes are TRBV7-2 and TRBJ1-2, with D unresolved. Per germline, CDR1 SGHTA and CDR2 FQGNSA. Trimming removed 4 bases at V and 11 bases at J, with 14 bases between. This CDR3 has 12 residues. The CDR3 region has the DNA TGTGCCAGCAGCTCCGCCGGGGTGGTATACACCTTC. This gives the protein CASSSAGVVYTF.

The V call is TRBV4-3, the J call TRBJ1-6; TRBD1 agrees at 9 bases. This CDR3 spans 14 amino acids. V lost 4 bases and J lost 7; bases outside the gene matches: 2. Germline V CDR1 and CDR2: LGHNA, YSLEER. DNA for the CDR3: TGCGCCAGCAGCCCCGGGACAGGGAATTCACCCCTCCACTTT. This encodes CASSPGTGNSPLHF.

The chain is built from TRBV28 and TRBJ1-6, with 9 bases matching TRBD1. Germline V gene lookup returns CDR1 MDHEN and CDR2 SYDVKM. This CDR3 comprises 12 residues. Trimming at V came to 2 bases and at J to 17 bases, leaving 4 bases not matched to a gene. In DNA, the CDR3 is TGTGCCAGCAGTTTAAACAGGGGGCTCGTCCACTTT. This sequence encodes CASSLNRGLVHF.

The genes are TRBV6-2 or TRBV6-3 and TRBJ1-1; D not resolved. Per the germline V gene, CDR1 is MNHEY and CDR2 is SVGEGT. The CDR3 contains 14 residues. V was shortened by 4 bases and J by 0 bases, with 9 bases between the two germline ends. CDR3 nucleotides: TGTGCCAGCAGTTTGGCGGTCCTGAACACTGAAGCTTTCTTT. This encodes CASSLAVLNTEAFF.

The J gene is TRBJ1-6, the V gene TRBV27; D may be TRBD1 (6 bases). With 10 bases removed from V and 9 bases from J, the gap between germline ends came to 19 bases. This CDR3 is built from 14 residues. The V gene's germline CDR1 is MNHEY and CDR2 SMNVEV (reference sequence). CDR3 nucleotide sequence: TGTGCCACCGCCCTACAGGGTTGGAGTTCACCCCTCCACTTT. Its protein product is CATALQGWSSPLHF.

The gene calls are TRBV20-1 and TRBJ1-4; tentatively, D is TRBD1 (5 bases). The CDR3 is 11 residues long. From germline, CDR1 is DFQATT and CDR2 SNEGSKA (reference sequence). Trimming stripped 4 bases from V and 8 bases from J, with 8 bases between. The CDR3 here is CSAIGGEKLFF. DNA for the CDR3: TGCAGTGCTATCGGGGGGGAAAAACTGTTTTTT.

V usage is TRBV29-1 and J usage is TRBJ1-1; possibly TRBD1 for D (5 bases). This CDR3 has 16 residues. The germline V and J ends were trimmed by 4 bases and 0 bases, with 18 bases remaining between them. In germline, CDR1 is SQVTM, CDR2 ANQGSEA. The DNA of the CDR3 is TGCAGCGTTGTCTCTTCCGCGGGGGACCTGAACACTGAAGCTTTCTTT. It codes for CSVVSSAGDLNTEAFF.

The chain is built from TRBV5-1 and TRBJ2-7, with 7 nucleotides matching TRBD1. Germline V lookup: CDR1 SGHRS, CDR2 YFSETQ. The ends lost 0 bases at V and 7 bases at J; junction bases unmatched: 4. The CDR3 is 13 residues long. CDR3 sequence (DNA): TGCGCCAGCAGCTTGGAGGGGGCGCGAGAGCAGTACTTC. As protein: CASSLEGAREQYF.

CDR3 sequence (DNA): TGTGCCAGCAGTTACTCGAGAACGGAGGGGGGCTACACCTTC. Translation: CASSYSRTEGGYTF. V gene TRBV6-5 combines with J gene TRBJ1-2, with a possible D match to TRBD1 (5 bases). The CDR3 totals 14 residues. The germline V gene encodes CDR1 MNHEY and CDR2 SVGAGI. Trimming left V 0 bases short and J 8 bases short, with 13 bases between.

The CDR3 sequence is CSVVIAGGPGNEQFF. CDR3 bases: TGCAGCGTTGTTATAGCGGGGGGGCCAGGGAATGAGCAGTTCTTC. V and J are TRBV29-1 and TRBJ2-1; 11 nucleotides agree with TRBD2. The ends lost 4 bases at V and 7 bases at J; junction bases unmatched: 9. Germline loops: CDR1 SQVTM, CDR2 ANQGSEA. The CDR3 length is 15 residues.

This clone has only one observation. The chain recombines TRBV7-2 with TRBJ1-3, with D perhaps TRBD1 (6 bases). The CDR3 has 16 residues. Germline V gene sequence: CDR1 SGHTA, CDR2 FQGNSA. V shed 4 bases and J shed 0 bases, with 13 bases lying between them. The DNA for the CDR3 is TGTGCCAGCAGCTCCCCGGGGGGCGGCTCTGGAAACACCATATATTTT. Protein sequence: CASSSPGGGSGNTIYF.

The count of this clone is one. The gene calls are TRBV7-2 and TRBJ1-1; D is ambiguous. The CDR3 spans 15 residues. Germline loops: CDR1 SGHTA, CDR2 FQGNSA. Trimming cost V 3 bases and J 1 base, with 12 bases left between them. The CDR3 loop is CASSFTSGTNTEAFF. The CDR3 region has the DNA TGTGCCAGCAGCTTTACGTCTGGAACGAACACTGAAGCTTTCTTT.

The CDR3 protein is CASSPDRVDGNQPQHF. CDR3 bases: TGTGCCAGCAGTCCGGACAGGGTAGACGGGAATCAGCCCCAGCATTTT. V is TRBV6-2 or TRBV6-3 and J is TRBJ1-5; 8 nucleotides line up with TRBD1. The ends lost 5 bases at V and 4 bases at J; junction bases unmatched: 10. Per the germline V gene, CDR1 is MNHEY and CDR2 is SVGEGT. This CDR3 is built from 16 residues.

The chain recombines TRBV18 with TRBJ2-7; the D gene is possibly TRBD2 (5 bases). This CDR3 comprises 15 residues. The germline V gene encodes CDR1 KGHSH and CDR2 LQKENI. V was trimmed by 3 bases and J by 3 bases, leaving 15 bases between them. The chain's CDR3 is CASSPGMGLLYEQYF. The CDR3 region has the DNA TGTGCCAGCTCACCCGGGATGGGTCTCCTCTACGAGCAGTACTTC.

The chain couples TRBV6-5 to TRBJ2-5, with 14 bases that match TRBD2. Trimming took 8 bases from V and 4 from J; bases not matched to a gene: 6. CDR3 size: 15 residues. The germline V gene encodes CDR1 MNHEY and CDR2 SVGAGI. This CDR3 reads CASEQTSGGAETQYF. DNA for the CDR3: TGTGCCAGCGAGCAGACTAGCGGGGGGGCAGAGACCCAGTACTTC.

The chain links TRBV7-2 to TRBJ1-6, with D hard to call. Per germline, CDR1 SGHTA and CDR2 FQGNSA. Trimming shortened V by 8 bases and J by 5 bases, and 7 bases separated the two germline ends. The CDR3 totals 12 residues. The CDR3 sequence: CASRLNNSPLHF. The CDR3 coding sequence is TGTGCCAGCCGATTGAATAATTCACCCCTCCACTTT.

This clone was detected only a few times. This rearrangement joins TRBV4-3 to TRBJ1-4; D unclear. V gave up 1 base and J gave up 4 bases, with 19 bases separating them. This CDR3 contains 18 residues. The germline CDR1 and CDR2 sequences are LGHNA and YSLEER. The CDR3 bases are TGCGCCAGCAGCCAAGGGGCCTGGTCAGGACGGATTAATGAAAAACTGTTTTTT. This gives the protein CASSQGAWSGRINEKLFF.

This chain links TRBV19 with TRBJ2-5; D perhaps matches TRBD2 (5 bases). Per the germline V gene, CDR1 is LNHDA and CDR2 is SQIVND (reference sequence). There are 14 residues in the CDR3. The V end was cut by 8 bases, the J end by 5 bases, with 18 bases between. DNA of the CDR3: TGTGCCAGTTCCGGACCGGGGAGTGGGGAGACCCAGTACTTC. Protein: CASSGPGSGETQYF.

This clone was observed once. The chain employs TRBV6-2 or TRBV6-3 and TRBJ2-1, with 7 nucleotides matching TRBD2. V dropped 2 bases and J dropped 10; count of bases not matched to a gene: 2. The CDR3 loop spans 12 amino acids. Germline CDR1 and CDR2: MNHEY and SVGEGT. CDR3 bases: TGTGCCAGCAGTTACACAGCGGGAGAGCAGTTCTTC. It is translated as CASSYTAGEQFF.

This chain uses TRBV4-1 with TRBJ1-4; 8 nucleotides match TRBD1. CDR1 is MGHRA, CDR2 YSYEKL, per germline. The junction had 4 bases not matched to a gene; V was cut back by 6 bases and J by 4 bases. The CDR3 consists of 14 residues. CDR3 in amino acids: CASSYRGFNEKLFF. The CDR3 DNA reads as TGCGCCAGCAGTTACAGGGGGTTTAATGAAAAACTGTTTTTT.

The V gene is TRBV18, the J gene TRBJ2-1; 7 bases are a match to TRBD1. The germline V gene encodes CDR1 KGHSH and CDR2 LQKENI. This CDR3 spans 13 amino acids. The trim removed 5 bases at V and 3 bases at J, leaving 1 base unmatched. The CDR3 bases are TGTGCCAGCTCATGGGACAGCTACAATGAGCAGTTCTTC. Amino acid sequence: CASSWDSYNEQFF.

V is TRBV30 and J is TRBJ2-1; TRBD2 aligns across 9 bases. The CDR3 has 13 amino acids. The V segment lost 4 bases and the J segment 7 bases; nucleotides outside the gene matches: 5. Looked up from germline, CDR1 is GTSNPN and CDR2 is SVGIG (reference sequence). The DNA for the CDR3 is TGTGCCTGGACTAGCGGGAACCAGAATGAGCAGTTCTTC. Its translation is CAWTSGNQNEQFF.

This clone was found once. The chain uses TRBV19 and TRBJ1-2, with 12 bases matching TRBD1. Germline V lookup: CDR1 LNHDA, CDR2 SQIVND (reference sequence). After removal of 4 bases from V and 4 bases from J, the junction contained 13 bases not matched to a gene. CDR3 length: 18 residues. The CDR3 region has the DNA TGTGCCAGTAGTAACAGGCCGGGACAGGGGGCGCTGGGCTATGGCTACACCTTC. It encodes CASSNRPGQGALGYGYTF.

CDR3 region: CASSHTTGNTEAFF. The CDR3 DNA sequence: TGTGCCAGCTCACATACTACAGGGAACACTGAAGCTTTCTTT. V gene TRBV18 combines with J gene TRBJ1-1; weak D call: TRBD1 (5 bases). The CDR3 loop spans 14 amino acids. Trimming shortened V by 4 bases and J by 1 base, and 10 bases separated the two germline ends. CDR1 KGHSH and CDR2 LQKENI come from the germline V gene.

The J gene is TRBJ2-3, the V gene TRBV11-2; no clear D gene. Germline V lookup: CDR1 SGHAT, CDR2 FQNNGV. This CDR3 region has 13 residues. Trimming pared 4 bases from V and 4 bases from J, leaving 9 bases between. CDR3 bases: TGTGCCAGCAGCTCCCGATGGTCAGATACGCAGTATTTT. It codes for CASSSRWSDTQYF.

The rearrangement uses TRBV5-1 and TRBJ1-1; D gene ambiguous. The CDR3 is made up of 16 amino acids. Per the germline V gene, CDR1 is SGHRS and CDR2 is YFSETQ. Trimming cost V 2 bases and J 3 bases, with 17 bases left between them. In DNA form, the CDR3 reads TGCGCCAGCAGCTTCCGTGAAGGCAGTACCTACACTGAAGCTTTCTTT. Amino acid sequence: CASSFREGSTYTEAFF.

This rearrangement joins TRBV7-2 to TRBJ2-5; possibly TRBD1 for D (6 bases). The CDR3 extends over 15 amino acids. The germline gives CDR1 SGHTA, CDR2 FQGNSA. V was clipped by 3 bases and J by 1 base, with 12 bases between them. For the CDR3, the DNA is TGTGCCAGCAGCTTGGCAGGACAGTCCCAAGAGACCCAGTACTTC. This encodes CASSLAGQSQETQYF.

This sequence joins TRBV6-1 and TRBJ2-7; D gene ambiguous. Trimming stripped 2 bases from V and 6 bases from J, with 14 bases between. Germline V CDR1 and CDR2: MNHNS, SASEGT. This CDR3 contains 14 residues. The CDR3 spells CASSEIQASSEQYF. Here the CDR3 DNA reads TGTGCCAGCAGTGAAATCCAGGCCTCATCCGAGCAGTACTTC.

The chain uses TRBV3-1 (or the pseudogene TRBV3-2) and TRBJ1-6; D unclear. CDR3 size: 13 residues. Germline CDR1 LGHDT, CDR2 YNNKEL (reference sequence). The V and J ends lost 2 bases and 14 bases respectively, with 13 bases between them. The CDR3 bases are TGTGCCAGCAGCCAAAGTAGTTCGATAACCCTCCACTTT. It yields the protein CASSQSSSITLHF.

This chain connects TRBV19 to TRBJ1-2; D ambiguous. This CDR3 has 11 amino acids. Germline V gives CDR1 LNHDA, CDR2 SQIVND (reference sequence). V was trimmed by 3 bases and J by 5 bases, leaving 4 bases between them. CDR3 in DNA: TGTGCCAGTAGTATGGCTTATGGCTACACCTTC. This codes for CASSMAYGYTF.